Sequencing of this T cell receptor beta chain was carried out in a study of CD8 T cells in ankylosing spondylitis. Notes on this clonotype: Its antigen remains unknown.

MiXCR, run by TCRdb on the 5' RACE reads, gives a single entry per CDR3 protein. The data contain 35,000 to 45,000 distinct CDR3 sequences, more than 9.5% of them seen just once; the ten biggest clones take up about 1.4%. Study results and limitations: Ankylosing spondylitis blood appeared to be characterized by a TCR beta motif of several highly homologous variants. Disease-linked clones were CD8+ and relatively rare in peripheral blood. Disease-associated clones were reportedly significantly overrepresented in matched ankylosing spondylitis synovial fluid.

The CDR3 has 13 residues. Deletions cut 2 bases from V and 3 bases from J, with 5 bases between. The germline V gene encodes CDR1 SGHTA and CDR2 FQGNSA. The V and J genes are TRBV7-2 and TRBJ2-1; D uncertain. The clonotype comes from a male donor with ankylosing spondylitis or in good health (not recorded which). Sequencing used blood, either unsorted or a sorted T cell fraction (not recorded which). CDR3 sequence reads: CASSLQGYNEQFF. In DNA form, the CDR3 reads TGTGCCAGCAGCTTACAAGGCTACAATGAGCAGTTCTTC.